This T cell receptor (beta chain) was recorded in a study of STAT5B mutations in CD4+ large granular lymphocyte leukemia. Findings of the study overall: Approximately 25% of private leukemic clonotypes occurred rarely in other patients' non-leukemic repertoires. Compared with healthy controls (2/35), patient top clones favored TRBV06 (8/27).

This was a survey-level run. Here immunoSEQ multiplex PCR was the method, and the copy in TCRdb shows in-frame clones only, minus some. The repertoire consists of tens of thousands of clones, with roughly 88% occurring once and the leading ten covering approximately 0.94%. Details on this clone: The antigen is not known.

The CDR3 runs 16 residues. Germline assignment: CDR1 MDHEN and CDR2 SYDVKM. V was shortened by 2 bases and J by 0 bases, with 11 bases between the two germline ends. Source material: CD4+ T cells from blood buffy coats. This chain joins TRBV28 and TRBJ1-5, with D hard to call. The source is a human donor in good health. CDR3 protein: CASSLGRPYSNQPQHF. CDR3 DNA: TGTGCCAGCAGTTTAGGACGGCCCTATAGCAATCAGCCCCAGCATTTT. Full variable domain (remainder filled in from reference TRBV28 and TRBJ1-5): DVKVTQSSRYLVKRTGEKVFLECVQDMDHENMFWYRQDPGLGLRLIYFSYDVKMKEKGDIPEGYSVSREKKERFSLILESASTNQTSMYLCASSLGRPYSNQPQHFGDGTRLSIL.